Shown below are 21 T cell receptor beta chains from a single sample sequenced in a study of T cells expressing NK-cell markers. TCRdb reprocessed the 5' RACE reads, keeping one entry per CDR3 protein, no DNA. The table lists over 100,000 distinct CDR3 sequences. The specimen sequenced was blood T cells: a sorted CD56 or NKG2C T cell subset, CD4+ or CD8+ T cells, or bulk PBMC T cells (not recorded which). These receptors were collected from a woman aged 18 to 69 in good health.

The rearrangement links TRBV7-9 to TRBJ1-4. Looked up from germline, CDR1 is SEHNR and CDR2 is FQNEAQ (reference sequence). The CDR3 is 16 residues long. The CDR3 protein is CASSPLHRQGREKLFF.

This chain uses TRBV6-6 with TRBJ1-5; the TCRdb D gene call, TRBD1, has no DNA to confirm it. This CDR3 spans 13 amino acids. Germline V lookup: CDR1 MNHNY, CDR2 SVGAGI (reference sequence). CDR3 amino acids: CAHTGGFNQPQHF.

The chain has TRBV12-3 or TRBV12-4 and TRBJ1-5. This CDR3 spans 15 amino acids. The CDR3 region is CASSITGFGNQPQHF.

V gene TRBV4-3 combines with J gene TRBJ1-4. Germline V CDR1 and CDR2: LGHNA, YSLEER. The CDR3 runs 15 residues. This chain's CDR3 is CASSQEEEVNEKLFF.

This chain joins TRBV7-9 and TRBJ2-1; absent DNA, TCRdb's TRBD1 call cannot be checked. This CDR3 comprises 12 residues. Germline V gene data show CDR1 as SEHNR and CDR2 as FQNEAQ (reference sequence). CDR3 in amino acids: CASSLFGGEQFF.

V usage is TRBV9 and J usage is TRBJ1-2. CDR3 length: 15 amino acids. Germline V lookup: CDR1 SGDLS, CDR2 YYNGEE. The CDR3 loop reads CASSVGVGSNYGYTF.

The chain recombines TRBV27 with TRBJ2-7. This CDR3 has 16 amino acids. Per germline, CDR1 MNHEY and CDR2 SMNVEV (reference sequence). The CDR3: CASSLLFGGSSYEQYF.

The chain is built from TRBV4-3 and TRBJ1-1; checking the TCRdb D call of TRBD1 is not possible without DNA. Germline CDR1 is LGHNA and CDR2 is YSLEER. The CDR3 covers 14 residues. The CDR3 sequence is CASSHPGANTEAFF.

CDR3 residues: CASSRGNNEQFF. This chain connects TRBV27 to TRBJ2-1; checking the TCRdb D call of TRBD1 is not possible without DNA. Per the germline V gene, CDR1 is MNHEY and CDR2 is SMNVEV (reference sequence). The CDR3 is 12 amino acids.

This chain links TRBV12-3 or TRBV12-4 with TRBJ2-1; TCRdb gives TRBD1 as the D gene, but with no DNA this cannot be confirmed. There are 15 residues in the CDR3. The CDR3 region is CASSPSPFPNNEQFF.

The chain is built from TRBV5-4 and TRBJ2-1; TCRdb picks TRBD1, but there is no DNA to check that call. The CDR3 has 15 residues. Per germline, CDR1 SGHNT and CDR2 YYREEE (reference sequence). CDR3 residues: CASSRTGEGWGWEFF.

V usage is TRBV12-3 or TRBV12-4 and J usage is TRBJ2-1; without DNA, the TCRdb call of TRBD2 cannot be checked. The CDR3 is made up of 12 amino acids. CDR3 in amino acids: CASSEGLAGQFF.

This sequence joins TRBV4-3 and TRBJ1-2; the D gene TCRdb calls, TRBD1, cannot be checked with no DNA. CDR1 is LGHNA and CDR2 is YSLEER in the germline V gene. The CDR3 is made up of 15 amino acids. CDR3: CASSQDLEQVDGYTF.

The V call is TRBV29-1, the J call TRBJ2-5. The CDR3 totals 12 residues. Germline lookup yields CDR1 SQVTM and CDR2 ANQGSEA. CDR3 protein: CSVDVVGETQYF.

The chain is built from TRBV7-7 and TRBJ2-7; TCRdb proposes TRBD2, but this gene call is untestable without DNA. This CDR3 contains 13 residues. Germline CDR1 reads SSHAT; CDR2 reads FNYEAQ (reference sequence). The CDR3 is CASLTSRSYEQYF.

V gene TRBV6-1 combines with J gene TRBJ2-7. Germline V gene data show CDR1 as MNHNS and CDR2 as SASEGT. The CDR3 consists of 13 residues. The CDR3 is CASSGQAAYELYF.

The V and J genes are TRBV20-1 and TRBJ2-3; TCRdb indicates TRBD1, and absent DNA this call remains unverified. Germline V gives CDR1 DFQATT, CDR2 SNEGSKA (reference sequence). The CDR3 loop spans 14 amino acids. The CDR3 sequence is CSAPKTDSTDTQYF.

The chain has TRBV5-1 and TRBJ2-2. Germline V gene data show CDR1 as SGHRS and CDR2 as YFSETQ. This CDR3 has 12 residues. CDR3 region: CASSWTSGELFF.

CDR3 sequence reads: CASTPEWGGSPQETQYF. The chain couples TRBV4-1 to TRBJ2-5; as DNA is missing, the TRBD2 call by TCRdb cannot be tested. This CDR3 is built from 17 residues. Germline V gene lookup returns CDR1 MGHRA and CDR2 YSYEKL.

The chain recombines TRBV20-1 with TRBJ2-5; the TCRdb call, TRBD1, lacks DNA for checking. From germline, CDR1 is DFQATT and CDR2 SNEGSKA (reference sequence). The CDR3 loop spans 12 amino acids. CDR3: CRVQGVEETQYF.

The rearrangement links TRBV20-1 to TRBJ2-7; lacking DNA, the TRBD2 call made by TCRdb goes unchecked. The CDR3 has 15 amino acids. CDR1 and CDR2 (germline): DFQATT, SNEGSKA (reference sequence). CDR3 region: CSARDRVAGFDEQYF.